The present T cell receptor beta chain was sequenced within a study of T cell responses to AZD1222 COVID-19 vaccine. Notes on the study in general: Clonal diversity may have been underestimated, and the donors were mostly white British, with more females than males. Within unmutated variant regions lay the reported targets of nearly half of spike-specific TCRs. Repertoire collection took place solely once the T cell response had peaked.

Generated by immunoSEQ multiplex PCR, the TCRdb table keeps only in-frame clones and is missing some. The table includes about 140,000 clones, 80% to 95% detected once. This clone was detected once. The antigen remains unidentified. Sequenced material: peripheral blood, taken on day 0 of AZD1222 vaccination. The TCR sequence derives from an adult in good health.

The CDR3 spells CASSLPGPGTENTGELFF. The CDR3 coding sequence is TGTGCCAGCAGTTTGCCTGGACCCGGGACAGAGAACACCGGGGAGCTGTTTTTT. The J gene is TRBJ2-2, the V gene TRBV27; 7 bases fit TRBD1. The V segment lost 3 bases and the J segment 1 base; nucleotides outside the gene matches: 11. CDR1 is MNHEY, CDR2 SMNVEV, per germline (reference sequence). The CDR3 spans 18 residues.